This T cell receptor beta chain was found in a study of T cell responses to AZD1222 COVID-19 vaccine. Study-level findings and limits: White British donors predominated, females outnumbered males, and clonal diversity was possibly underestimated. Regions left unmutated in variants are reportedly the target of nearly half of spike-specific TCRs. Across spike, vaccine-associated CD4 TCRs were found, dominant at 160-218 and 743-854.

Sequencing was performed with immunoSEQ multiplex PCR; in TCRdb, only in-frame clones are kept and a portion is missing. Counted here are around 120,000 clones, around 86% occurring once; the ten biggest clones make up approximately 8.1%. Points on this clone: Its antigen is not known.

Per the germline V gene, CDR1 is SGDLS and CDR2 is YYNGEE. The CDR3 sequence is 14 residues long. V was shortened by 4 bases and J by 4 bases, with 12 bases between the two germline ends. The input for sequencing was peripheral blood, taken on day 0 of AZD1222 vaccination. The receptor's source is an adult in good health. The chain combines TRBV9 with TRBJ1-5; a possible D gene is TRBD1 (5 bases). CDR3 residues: CASSFSDSNQPQHF. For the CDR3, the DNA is TGTGCCAGCAGCTTCTCTGACAGTAATCAGCCCCAGCATTTT.